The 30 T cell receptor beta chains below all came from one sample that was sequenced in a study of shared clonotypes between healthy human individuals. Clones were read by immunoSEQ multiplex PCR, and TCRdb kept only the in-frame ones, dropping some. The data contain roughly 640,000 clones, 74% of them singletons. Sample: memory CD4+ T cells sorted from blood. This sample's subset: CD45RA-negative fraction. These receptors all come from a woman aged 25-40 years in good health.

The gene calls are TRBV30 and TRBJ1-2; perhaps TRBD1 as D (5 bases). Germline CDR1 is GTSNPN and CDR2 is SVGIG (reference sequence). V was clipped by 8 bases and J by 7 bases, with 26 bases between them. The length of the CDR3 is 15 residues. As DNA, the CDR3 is TGTGCCACTCTCTTTACCCGGGACGGCGAGGGTGGCTACACCTTC. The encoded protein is CATLFTRDGEGGYTF. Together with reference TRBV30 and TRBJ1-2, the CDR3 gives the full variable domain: SQTIHQWPATLVQPVGSPLSLECTVEGTSNPNLYWYRQAAGRGLQLLFYSVGIGQISSEVPQNLSASRPQDRQFILSSKKLLLSDSGFYLCATLFTRDGEGGYTFGSGTRLTVV.

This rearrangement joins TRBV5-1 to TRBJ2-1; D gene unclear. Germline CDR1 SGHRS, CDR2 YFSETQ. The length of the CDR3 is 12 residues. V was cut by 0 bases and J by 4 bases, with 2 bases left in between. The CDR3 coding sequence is TGCGCCAGCAGCTTGGCGTACAATGAGCAGTTCTTC. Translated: CASSLAYNEQFF.

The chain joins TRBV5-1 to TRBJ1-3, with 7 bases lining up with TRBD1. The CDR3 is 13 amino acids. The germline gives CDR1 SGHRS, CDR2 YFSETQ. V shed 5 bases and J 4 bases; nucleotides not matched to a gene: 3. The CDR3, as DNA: TGCGCCAGCAGACAGGGACAGGGAAACACCATATATTTT. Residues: CASRQGQGNTIYF.

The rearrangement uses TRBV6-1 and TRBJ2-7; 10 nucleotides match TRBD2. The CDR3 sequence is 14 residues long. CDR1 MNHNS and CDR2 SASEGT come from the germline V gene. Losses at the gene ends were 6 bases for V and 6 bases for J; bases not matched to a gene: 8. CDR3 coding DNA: TGTGCCAGCAGCACTCTAGCGGGAGTGGTCGAGCAGTACTTC. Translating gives CASSTLAGVVEQYF.

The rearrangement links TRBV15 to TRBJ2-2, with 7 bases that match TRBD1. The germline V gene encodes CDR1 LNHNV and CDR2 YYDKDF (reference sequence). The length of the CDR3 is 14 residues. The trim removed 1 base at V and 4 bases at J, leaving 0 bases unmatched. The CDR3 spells CATSRAGGTGELFF. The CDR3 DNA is TGTGCCACCAGCAGAGCAGGGGGCACCGGGGAGCTGTTTTTT.

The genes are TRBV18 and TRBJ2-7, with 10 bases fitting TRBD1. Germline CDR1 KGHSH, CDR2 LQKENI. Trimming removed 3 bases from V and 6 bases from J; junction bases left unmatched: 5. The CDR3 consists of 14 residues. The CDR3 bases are TGTGCCAGCTCACCCCGACAGGGGGCGGGCGAGCAGTACTTC. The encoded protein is CASSPRQGAGEQYF.

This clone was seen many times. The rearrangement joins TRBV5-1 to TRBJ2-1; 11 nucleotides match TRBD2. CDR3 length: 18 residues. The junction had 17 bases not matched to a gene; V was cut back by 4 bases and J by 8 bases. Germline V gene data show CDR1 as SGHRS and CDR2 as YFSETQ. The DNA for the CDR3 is TGCGCCAGCAGCCGAAAAGGACAGGCGGCTAGCGGGAGGCATGAGCAGTTCTTC. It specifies CASSRKGQAASGRHEQFF.

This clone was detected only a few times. CDR3 amino acids: CASSSGPLGTEAFF. The CDR3 bases are TGTGCCAGCAGCTCGGGCCCCTTGGGCACTGAAGCTTTCTTT. The rearrangement links TRBV7-9 to TRBJ1-1, with D hard to call. The CDR3 length is 14 residues. In germline, CDR1 is SEHNR, CDR2 FQNEAQ (reference sequence). The V gene lost 4 bases and the J gene lost 4 bases, with 13 bases spanning the gap.

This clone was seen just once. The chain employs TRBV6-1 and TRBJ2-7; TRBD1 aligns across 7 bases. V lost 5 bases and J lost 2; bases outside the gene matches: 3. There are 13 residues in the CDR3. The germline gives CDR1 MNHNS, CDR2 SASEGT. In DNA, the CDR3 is TGTGCCAGCAGTCGACAGGGCCCCTACGAGCAGTACTTC. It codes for CASSRQGPYEQYF.

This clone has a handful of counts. CDR3 loop: CASSNAAVTEAFF. For the CDR3, the DNA is TGTGCCAGCAGCAACGCGGCAGTCACTGAAGCTTTCTTT. The chain couples TRBV11-2 to TRBJ1-1, with D hard to call. The length of the CDR3 is 13 residues. CDR1 is SGHAT, CDR2 FQNNGV, per germline. Trimming cost V 5 bases and J 4 bases, with 11 bases left between them.

This chain's CDR3 is CASSHKGSANYGYTF. The CDR3 DNA reads as TGTGCCAGCAGCCATAAAGGGTCCGCTAACTATGGCTACACCTTC. The V and J genes are TRBV4-2 and TRBJ1-2; no clear D gene. V was cut by 3 bases and J by 0 bases, with 11 bases left in between. The CDR3 totals 15 residues. CDR1 is LGHNA and CDR2 is YNFKEQ in the germline V gene.

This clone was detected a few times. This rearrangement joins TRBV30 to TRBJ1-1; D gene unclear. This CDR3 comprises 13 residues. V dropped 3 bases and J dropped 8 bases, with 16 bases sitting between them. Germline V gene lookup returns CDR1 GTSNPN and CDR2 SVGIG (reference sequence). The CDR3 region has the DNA TGTGCCTGGAGATCATACCGGCTCTCAGAAGCTTTCTTT. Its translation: CAWRSYRLSEAFF. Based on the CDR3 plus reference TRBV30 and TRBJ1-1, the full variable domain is SQTIHQWPATLVQPVGSPLSLECTVEGTSNPNLYWYRQAAGRGLQLLFYSVGIGQISSEVPQNLSASRPQDRQFILSSKKLLLSDSGFYLCAWRSYRLSEAFFGQGTRLTVV.

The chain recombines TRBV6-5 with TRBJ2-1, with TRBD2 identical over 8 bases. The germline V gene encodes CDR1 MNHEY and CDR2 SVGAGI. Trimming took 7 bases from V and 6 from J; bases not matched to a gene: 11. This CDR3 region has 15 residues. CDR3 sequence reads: CASNQRVGRANEQFF. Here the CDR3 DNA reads TGTGCCAGCAACCAACGGGTCGGGAGGGCCAATGAGCAGTTCTTC.

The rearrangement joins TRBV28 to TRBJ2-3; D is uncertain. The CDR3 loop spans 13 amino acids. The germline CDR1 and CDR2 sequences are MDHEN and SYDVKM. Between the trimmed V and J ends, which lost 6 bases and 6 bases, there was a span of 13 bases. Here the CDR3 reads CASRPNGWDTQYF. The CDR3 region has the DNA TGTGCCAGCAGACCCAATGGGTGGGATACGCAGTATTTT.

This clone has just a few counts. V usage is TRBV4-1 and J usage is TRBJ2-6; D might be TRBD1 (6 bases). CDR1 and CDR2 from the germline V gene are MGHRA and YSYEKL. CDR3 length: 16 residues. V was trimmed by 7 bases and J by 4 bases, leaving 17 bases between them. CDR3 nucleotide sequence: TGCGCCAGCACGACGACAGGAAGGTCCGGGGCCAACGTCCTGACTTTC. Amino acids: CASTTTGRSGANVLTF.

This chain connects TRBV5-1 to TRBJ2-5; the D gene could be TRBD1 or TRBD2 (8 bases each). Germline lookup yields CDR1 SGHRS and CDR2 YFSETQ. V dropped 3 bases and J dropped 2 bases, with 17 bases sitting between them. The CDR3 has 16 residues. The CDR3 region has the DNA TGCGCCAGCAGCTCGACAGGGGCGGGGGGTCAAGAGACCCAGTACTTC. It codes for CASSSTGAGGQETQYF.

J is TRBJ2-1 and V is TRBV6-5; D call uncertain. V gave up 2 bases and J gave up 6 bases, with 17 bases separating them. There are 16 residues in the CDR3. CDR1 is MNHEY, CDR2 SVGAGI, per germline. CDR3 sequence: CASSYGYLSKLNEQFF. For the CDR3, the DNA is TGTGCCAGCAGTTACGGATATCTCTCAAAACTCAATGAGCAGTTCTTC.

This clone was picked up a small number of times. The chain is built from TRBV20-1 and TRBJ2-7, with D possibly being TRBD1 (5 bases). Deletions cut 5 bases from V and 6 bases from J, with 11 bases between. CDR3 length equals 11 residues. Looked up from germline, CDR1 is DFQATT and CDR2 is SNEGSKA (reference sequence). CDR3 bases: TGCAGTGCTGGGGCTCCGGGCGAGCAGTACTTC. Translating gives CSAGAPGEQYF.

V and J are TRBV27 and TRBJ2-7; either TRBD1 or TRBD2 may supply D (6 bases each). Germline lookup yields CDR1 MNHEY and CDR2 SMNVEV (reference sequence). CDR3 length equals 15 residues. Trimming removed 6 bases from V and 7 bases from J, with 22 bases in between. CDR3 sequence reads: CASRTFIRGRGEQYF. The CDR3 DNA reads TGTGCCAGCAGAACCTTTATTCGGGGGCGCGGGGAGCAGTACTTC.

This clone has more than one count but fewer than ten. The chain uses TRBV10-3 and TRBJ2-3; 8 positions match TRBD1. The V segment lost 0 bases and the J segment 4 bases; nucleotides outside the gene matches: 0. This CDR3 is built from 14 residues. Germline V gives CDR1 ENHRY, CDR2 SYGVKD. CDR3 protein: CAISESDRADTQYF. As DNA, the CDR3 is TGTGCCATCAGTGAGTCGGACAGGGCAGATACGCAGTATTTT.

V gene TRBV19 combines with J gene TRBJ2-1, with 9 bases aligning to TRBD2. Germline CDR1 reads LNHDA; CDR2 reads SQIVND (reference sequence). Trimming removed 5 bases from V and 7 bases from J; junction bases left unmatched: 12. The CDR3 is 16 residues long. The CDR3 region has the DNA TGTGCCAGTAGTTCTTGGATAGCGGGAGTAGGAAATGAGCAGTTCTTC. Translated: CASSSWIAGVGNEQFF.

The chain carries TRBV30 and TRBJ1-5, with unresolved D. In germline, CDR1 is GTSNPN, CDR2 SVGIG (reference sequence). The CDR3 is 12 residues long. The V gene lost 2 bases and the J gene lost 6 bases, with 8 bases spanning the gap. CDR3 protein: CAWSTRGQPQHF. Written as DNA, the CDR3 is TGTGCCTGGAGTACACGGGGTCAGCCCCAGCATTTT.

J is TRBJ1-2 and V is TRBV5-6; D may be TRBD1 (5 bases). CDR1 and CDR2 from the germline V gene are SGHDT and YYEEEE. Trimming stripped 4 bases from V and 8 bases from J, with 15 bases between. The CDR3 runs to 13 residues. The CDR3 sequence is CASSQLQGGGYTF. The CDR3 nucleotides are TGTGCCAGCAGCCAACTGCAGGGTGGAGGCTACACCTTC. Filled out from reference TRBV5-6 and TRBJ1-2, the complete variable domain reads DAGVTQSPTHLIKTRGQQVTLRCSPKSGHDTVSWYQQALGQGPQFIFQYYEEEERQRGNFPDRFSGHQFPNYSSELNVNALLLGDSALYLCASSQLQGGGYTFGSGTRLTVV.

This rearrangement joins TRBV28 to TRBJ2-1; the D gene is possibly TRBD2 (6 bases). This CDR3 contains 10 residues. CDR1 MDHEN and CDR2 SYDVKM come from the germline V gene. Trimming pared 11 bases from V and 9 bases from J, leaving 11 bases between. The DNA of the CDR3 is TGTGCCTCCGGGGGACCTGAGCAGTTCTTC. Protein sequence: CASGGPEQFF. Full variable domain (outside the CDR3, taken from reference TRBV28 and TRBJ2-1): DVKVTQSSRYLVKRTGEKVFLECVQDMDHENMFWYRQDPGLGLRLIYFSYDVKMKEKGDIPEGYSVSREKKERFSLILESASTNQTSMYLCASGGPEQFFGPGTRLTVL.

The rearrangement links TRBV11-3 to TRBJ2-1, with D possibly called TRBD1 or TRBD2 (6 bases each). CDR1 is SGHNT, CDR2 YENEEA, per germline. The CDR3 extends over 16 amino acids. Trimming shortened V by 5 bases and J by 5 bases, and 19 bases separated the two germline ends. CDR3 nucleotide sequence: TGTGCCAGCAGCCCGGGACTTCTAGGGACAAACAATGAGCAGTTCTTC. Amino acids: CASSPGLLGTNNEQFF.

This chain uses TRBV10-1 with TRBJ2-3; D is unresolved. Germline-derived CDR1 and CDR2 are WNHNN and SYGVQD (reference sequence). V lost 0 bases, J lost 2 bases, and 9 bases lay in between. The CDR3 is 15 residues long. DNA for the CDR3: TGCGCCAGCAGTGAGTCGGCACCGCACACAGATACGCAGTATTTT. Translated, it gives CASSESAPHTDTQYF.

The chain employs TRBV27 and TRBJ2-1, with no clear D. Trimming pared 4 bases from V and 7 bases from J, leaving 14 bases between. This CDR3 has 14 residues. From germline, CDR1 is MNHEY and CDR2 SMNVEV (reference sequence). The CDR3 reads CASSSSLGSNEQFF. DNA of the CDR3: TGTGCCAGCAGTTCGTCATTAGGGTCGAATGAGCAGTTCTTC.

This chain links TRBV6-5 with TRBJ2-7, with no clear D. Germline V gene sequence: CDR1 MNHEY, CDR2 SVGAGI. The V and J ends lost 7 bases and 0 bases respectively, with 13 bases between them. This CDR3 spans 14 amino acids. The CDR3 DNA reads TGTGCCAGCACCCCCAGGCCTCACTCCTACGAGCAGTACTTC. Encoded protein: CASTPRPHSYEQYF.

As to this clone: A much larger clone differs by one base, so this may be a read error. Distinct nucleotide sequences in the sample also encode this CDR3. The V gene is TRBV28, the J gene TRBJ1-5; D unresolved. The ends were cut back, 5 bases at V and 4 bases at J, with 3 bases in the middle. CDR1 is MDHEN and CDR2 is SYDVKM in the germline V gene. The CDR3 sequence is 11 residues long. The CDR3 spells CASSRNQPQHF. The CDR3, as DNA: TGTGCCAGCAGTCGTAATCAGCCCCAGCATTTT.

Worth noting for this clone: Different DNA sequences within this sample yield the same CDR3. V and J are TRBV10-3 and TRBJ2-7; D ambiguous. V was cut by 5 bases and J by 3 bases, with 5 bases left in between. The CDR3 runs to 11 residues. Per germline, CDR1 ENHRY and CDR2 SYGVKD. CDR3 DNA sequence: TGTGCCATCAGTCAGAGCTACGAGCAGTACTTC. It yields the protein CAISQSYEQYF.